This T cell receptor beta chain was sequenced for a study of blood T cell repertoires in COVID-19. Looking at the study overall: Collection of acute and convalescent COVID-19 samples took place in the United States, Italy and Spain. The analysed material was cDNA or gDNA that came from T cells, B-cell-depleted T cells, or PBMCs.

The CDR3 contains 16 residues. Trimming took 5 bases from V and 2 from J; bases not matched to a gene: 11. The germline V gene encodes CDR1 MNHEY and CDR2 SVGEGT. Researchers sorted participants into cohorts using their self-reported clinical history. A COVID-19 case was met by exposed participants within 2 weeks before study entry. The protocol was immunoSEQ multiplex PCR, while the TCRdb copy is restricted to in-frame clones and leaves out a portion. The table shows about 300,000 clones, with 85% occurring only once. This chain connects TRBV6-2 or TRBV6-3 to TRBJ1-2; the match to TRBD1 covers 7 bases. The receptor's source is a woman in her 30s who had been exposed to COVID-19. Sequencing was performed on PBMCs or T cells enriched from blood (not recorded which). This chain's CDR3 is CASSPAATGFNYGYTF. The CDR3 DNA reads as TGTGCCAGCAGTCCCGCCGCGACAGGGTTCAACTATGGCTACACCTTC.